This TCR beta chain comes out of a study of CXCR3-negative and CXCR3-positive naive CD8 T cells. Notes on the study in general: Sequencing showed both naive subsets with comparably high diversity, and memory CD8+ cells much lower. TRB CDR3 properties served as the basis for inferring TCR strength, and surface CD5 was comparable between naive subsets. Higher TRB CDR3 hydrophobicity marked CXCR3-positive naive cells relative to CXCR3-negative naive cells.

In the case of this clonotype: Its antigen remains unidentified.

Carrying UMI labels, the TRB cDNA libraries were prepared through 5' RACE. TCRdb reworked the 5' RACE reads into one entry per CDR3 protein, no DNA. The sample has about 130,000 distinct CDR3 sequences, and its top ten clones hold 0.45% to 0.55%. Researchers reported sorting every CD8+ T cell subset in triplicate, 300,000 cells per sort. Looked up from germline, CDR1 is MNHEY and CDR2 is SMNVEV (reference sequence). There are 13 residues in the CDR3. The gene calls are TRBV27 and TRBJ2-1. The receptor comes from a human donor in good health. Some clones in this sample may be carry-over from other donors' samples. The specimen was naive CXCR3- CD8+ T cells from blood. As for subset: CD45RO-CCR7+CD27+CD95- naive CD8+ T cells lacking CXCR3 (TNR3-). The CDR3 loop is CASSQPTHNEQFF.